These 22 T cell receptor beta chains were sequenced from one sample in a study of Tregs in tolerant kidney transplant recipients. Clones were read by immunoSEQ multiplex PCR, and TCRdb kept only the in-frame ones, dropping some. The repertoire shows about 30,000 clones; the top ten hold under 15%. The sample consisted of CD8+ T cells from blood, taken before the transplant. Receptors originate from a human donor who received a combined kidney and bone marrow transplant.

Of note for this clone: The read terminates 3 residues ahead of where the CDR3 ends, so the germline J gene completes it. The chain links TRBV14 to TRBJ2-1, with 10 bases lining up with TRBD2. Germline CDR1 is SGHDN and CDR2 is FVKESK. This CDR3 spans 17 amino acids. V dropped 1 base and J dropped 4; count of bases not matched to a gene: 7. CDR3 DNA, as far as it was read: TGTGCCAGCAGCCAAGTGCTAGCGGGAGAGGGGTACAATGAG. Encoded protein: CASSQVLAGEGYNE. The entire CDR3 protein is CASSQVLAGEGYNEQFF.

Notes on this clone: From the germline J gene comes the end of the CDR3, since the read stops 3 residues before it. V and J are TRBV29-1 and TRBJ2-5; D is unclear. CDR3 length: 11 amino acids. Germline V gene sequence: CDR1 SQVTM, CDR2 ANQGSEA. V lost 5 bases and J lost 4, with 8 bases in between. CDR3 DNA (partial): TGCAGCGTTAACTTCGGAGAGACC. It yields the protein CSVNFGET. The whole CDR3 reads CSVNFGETQYF.

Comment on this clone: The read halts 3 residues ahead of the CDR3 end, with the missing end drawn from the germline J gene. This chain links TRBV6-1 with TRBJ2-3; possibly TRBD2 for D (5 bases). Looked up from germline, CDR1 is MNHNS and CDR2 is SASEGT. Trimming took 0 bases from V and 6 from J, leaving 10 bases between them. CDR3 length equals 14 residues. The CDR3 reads CASSEANSVDTQYF. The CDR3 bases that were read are TGTGCCAGCAGTGAAGCGAATAGCGTCGATACG.

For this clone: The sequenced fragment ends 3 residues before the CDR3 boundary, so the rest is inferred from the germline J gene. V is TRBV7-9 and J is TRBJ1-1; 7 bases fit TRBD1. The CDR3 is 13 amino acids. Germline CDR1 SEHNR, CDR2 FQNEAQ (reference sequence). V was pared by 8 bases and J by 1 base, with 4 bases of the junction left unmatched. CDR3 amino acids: CASWGQQNTEAFF. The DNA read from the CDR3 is TGTGCCAGCTGGGGACAGCAGAACACTGAA.

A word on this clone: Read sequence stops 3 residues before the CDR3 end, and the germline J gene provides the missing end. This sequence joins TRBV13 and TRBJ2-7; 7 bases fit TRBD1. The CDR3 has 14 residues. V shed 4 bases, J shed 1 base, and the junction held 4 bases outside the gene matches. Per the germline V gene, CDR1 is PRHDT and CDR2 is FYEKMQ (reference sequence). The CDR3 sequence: CASSSTGNSYEQYF. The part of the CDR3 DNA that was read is TGTGCCAGCAGCTCGACAGGGAATTCCTACGAG.

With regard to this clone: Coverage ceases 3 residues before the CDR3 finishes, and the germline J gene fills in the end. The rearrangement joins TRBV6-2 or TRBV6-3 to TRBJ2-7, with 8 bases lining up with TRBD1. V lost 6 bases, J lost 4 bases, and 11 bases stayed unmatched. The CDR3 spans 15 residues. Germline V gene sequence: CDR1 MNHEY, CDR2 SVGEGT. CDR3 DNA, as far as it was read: TGTGCCAGCAGCGCGGACAGGGAGAAGTTTTACGAG. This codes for CASSADREKFYE. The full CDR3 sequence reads CASSADREKFYEQYF.

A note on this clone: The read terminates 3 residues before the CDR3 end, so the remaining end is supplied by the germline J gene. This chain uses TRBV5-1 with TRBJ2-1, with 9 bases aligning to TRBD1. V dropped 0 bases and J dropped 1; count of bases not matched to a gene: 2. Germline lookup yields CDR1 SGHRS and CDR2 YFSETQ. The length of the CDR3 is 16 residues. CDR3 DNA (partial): TGCGCCAGCAGCTTGGGACAGGGGGTGTCCTACAATGAG. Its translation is CASSLGQGVSYNE. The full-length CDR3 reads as CASSLGQGVSYNEQFF.

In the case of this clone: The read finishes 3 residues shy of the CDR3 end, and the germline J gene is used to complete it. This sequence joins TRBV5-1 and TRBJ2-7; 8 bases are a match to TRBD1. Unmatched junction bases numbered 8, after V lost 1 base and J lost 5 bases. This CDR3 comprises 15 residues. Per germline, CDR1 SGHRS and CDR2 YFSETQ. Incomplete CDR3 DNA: TGCGCCAGCAGCTTGTATACAGGGGGAGACGACGAG. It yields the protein CASSLYTGGDDE. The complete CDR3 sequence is CASSLYTGGDDEQYF.

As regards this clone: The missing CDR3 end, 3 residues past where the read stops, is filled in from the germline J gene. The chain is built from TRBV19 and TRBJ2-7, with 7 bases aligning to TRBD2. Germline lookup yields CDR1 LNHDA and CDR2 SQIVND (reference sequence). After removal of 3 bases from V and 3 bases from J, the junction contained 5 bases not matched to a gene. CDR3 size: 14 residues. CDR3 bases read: TGTGCCAGTAGTATGAGTAGCGGGTACTACGAG. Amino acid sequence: CASSMSSGYYE. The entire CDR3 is CASSMSSGYYEQYF.

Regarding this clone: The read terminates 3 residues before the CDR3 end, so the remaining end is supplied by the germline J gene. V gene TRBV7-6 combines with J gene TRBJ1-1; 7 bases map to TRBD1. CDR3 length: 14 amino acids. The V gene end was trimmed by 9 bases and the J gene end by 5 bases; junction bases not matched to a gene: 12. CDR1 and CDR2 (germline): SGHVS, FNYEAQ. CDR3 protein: CASQGGAGGTEAFF. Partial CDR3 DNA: TGTGCCAGTCAGGGGGGAGCTGGGGGGACTGAA.

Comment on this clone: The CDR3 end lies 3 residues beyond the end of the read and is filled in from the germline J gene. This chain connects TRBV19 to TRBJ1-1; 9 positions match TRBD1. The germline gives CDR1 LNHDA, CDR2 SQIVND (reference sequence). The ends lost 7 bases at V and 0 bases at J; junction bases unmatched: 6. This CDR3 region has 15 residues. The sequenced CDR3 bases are TGTGCCAGTAACCCGGGACAGGGAATGAACACTGAA. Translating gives CASNPGQGMNTE. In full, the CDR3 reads CASNPGQGMNTEAFF.

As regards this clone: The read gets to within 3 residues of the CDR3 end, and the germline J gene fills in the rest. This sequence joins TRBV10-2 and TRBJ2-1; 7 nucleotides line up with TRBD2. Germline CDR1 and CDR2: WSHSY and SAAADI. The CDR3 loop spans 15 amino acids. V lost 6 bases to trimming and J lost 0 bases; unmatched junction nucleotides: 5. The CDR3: CASRSGGSSYNEQFF. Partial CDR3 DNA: TGCGCCAGCAGATCCGGGGGGAGCTCCTACAATGAG.

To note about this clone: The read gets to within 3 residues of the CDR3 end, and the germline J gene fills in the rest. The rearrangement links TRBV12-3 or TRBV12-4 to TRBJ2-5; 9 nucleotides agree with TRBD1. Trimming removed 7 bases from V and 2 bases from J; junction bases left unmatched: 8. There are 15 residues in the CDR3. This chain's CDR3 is CASTLDRGQQETQYF. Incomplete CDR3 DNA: TGTGCCAGCACCCTGGACAGGGGCCAACAAGAGACC.

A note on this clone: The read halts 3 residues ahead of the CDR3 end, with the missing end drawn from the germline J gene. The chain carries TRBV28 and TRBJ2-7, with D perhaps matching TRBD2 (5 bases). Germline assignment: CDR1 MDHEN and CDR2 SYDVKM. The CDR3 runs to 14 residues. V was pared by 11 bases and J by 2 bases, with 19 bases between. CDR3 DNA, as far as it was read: TGTGCCCGCCTTAGCGAAAAGGACCCCTACGAG. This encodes CARLSEKDPYE. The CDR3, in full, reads CARLSEKDPYEQYF.

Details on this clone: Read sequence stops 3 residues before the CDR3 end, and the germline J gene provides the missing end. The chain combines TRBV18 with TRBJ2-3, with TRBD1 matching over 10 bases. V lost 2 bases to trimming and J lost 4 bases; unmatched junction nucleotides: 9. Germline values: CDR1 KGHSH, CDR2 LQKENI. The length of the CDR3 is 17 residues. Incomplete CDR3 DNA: TGTGCCAGCTCACCATACGTCGGGACAGGGGTTGCAGATACG. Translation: CASSPYVGTGVADT. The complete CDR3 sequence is CASSPYVGTGVADTQYF. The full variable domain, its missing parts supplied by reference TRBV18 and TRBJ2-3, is NAGVMQNPRHLVRRRGQEARLRCSPMKGHSHVYWYRQLPEEGLKFMVYLQKENIIDESGMPKERFSAEFPKEGPSILRIQQVVRGDSAAYFCASSPYVGTGVADTQYFGPGTRLTVL.

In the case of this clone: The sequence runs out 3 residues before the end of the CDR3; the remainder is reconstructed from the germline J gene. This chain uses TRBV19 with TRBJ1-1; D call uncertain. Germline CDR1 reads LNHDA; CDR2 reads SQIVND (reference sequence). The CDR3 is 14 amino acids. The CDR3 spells CASSIDLDNRQAFF. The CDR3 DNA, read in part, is TGTGCCAGTAGTATAGATCTGGATAACAGACAA. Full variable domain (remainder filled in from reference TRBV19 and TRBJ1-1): DGGITQSPKYLFRKEGQNVTLSCEQNLNHDAMYWYRQDPGQGLRLIYYSQIVNDFQKGDIAEGYSVSREKKESFPLTVTSAQKNPTAFYLCASSIDLDNRQAFFGQGTRLTVV.

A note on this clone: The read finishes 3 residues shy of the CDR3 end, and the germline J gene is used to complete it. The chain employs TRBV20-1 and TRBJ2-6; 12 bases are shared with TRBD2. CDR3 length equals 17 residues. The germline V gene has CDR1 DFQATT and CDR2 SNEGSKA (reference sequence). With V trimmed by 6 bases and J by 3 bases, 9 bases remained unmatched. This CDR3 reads CSARDLAGGVGANVLTF. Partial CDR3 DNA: TGCAGTGCGAGGGATCTAGCGGGAGGGGTTGGGGCCAACGTC.

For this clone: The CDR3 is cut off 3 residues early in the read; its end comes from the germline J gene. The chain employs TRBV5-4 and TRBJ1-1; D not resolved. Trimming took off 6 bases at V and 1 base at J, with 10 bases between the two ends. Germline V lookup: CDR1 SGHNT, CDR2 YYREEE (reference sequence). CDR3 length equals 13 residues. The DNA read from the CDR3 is TGTGCCAGCAAGGGTTCGGCGAACACTGAA. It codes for CASKGSANTE. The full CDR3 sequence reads CASKGSANTEAFF.

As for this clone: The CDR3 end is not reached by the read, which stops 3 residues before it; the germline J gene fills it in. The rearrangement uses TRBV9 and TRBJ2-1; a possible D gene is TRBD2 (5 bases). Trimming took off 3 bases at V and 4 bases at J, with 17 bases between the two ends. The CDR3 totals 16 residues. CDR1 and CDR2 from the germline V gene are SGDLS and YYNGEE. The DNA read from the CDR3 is TGTGCCAGCAGCGCCCTAGCCGCGAGGGATTACAATGAG. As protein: CASSALAARDYNE. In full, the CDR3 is CASSALAARDYNEQFF.

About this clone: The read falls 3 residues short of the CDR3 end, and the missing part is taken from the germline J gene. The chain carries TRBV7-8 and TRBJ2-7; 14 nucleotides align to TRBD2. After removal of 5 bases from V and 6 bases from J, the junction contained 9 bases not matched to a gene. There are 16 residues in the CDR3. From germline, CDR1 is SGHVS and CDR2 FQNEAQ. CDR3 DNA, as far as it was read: TGTGCCAGCAGCCCGGGACTAGCGGGAGTCGACTCCGAG. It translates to CASSPGLAGVDSE. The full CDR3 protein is CASSPGLAGVDSEQYF.

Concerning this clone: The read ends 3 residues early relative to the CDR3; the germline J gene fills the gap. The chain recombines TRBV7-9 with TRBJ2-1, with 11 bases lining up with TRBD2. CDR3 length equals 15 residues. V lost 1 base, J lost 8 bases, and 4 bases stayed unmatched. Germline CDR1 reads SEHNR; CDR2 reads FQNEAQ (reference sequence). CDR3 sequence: CASSLELAGVDEQFF. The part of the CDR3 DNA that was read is TGTGCCAGCAGCTTAGAACTAGCGGGAGTGGATGAG.

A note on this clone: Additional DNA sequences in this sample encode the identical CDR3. The CDR3 here is CASSGSGGAYYGYTF. Partial CDR3 DNA: TGTGCCAGCAGCGGCTCAGGGGGCGCTTACTATGGC. V is TRBV7-9 and J is TRBJ1-2; TRBD1 matches 8 bases. The CDR3 extends 3 residues past the end of the read, so its final part is completed from the germline J gene. The CDR3 length is 15 residues. Unmatched junction bases numbered 8, after V lost 5 bases and J lost 3 bases. Germline V gene lookup returns CDR1 SEHNR and CDR2 FQNEAQ (reference sequence). The variable domain in full, with the rest retrieved from reference TRBV7-9 and TRBJ1-2, is DTGVSQNPRHKITKRGQNVTFRCDPISEHNRLYWYRQTLGQGPEFLTYFQNEAQLEKSRLLSDRFSAERPKGSFSTLEIQRTEQGDSAMYLCASSGSGGAYYGYTFGSGTRLTVV.